These 5 T cell receptor beta chains originate from one sample sequenced in a study of blood T cell repertoires in COVID-19. The method was immunoSEQ multiplex PCR; TCRdb's version includes in-frame clones alone and lacks a portion of them. The sample yields tens of thousands of clones, around 81% seen once. The sample was peripheral blood. All receptors come from an older man with COVID-19, enrolled during active disease.

In DNA, the CDR3 is TGTGCCAGCAGCCAAGAGACAGGGTCCGGCTACACCTTC. It codes for CASSQETGSGYTF. The genes are TRBV3-1 (or the pseudogene TRBV3-2) and TRBJ1-2; TRBD1 aligns across 7 bases. After removal of 0 bases from V and 8 bases from J, the junction contained 3 bases not matched to a gene. Germline lookup yields CDR1 LGHDT and CDR2 YNNKEL (reference sequence). This CDR3 has 13 residues.

This clone was counted a single time. This chain connects TRBV12-3 or TRBV12-4 to TRBJ1-4, with 9 nucleotides matching TRBD1. Trimming at V came to 5 bases and at J to 10 bases, leaving 2 bases not matched to a gene. CDR3 length: 12 residues. This CDR3 reads CASSTGGLKLFF. In nucleotides, the CDR3 is TGTGCCAGCAGTACAGGGGGCTTAAAACTGTTTTTT.

The chain's CDR3 is CASSRSGTVNEQFF. The CDR3 DNA is TGTGCCAGCAGCCGTTCCGGGACAGTCAATGAGCAGTTCTTC. The chain is built from TRBV7-3 and TRBJ2-1; 7 bases fit TRBD1. The germline V gene encodes CDR1 SGHTA and CDR2 FQGTGA. CDR3 length: 14 residues. With V trimmed by 5 bases and J by 6 bases, 7 bases remained unmatched.

This clone came up a few times. The rearrangement links TRBV29-1 to TRBJ2-6; 8 bases fit TRBD2. V shed 6 bases and J 1 base; nucleotides not matched to a gene: 2. This CDR3 region has 14 residues. CDR1 and CDR2 (germline): SQVTM, ANQGSEA. CDR3 DNA: TGCAGCGTGGGGACTAGTTCTGGGGCCAACGTCCTGACTTTC. This translates into CSVGTSSGANVLTF. Drawing the rest from reference TRBV29-1 and TRBJ2-6, the complete variable domain is SAVISQKPSRDICQRGTSLTIQCQVDSQVTMMFWYRQQPGQSLTLIATANQGSEATYESGFVIDKFPISRPNLTFSTLTVSNMSPEDSSIYLCSVGTSSGANVLTFGAGSRLTVL.

The chain combines TRBV27 with TRBJ2-1, with 11 bases matching TRBD2. In germline, CDR1 is MNHEY, CDR2 SMNVEV (reference sequence). The CDR3 is made up of 15 amino acids. With V trimmed by 8 bases and J by 4 bases, 7 bases remained unmatched. The chain's CDR3 is CASARLAGIYNEQFF. CDR3 nucleotides: TGTGCCAGCGCCCGACTAGCGGGGATTTACAATGAGCAGTTCTTC.